This entry concerns a single T cell receptor (beta chain). This sample was included in a study of control samples from healthy donors and cancer patients. CDR3 length: 11 residues. V gave up 3 bases and J gave up 10 bases, with 6 bases separating them. Looked up from germline, CDR1 is KGHDR and CDR2 is SFDVKD. The data were produced by immunoSEQ multiplex PCR, yet TCRdb's version contains in-frame clones alone and is incomplete. The sample includes some 140,000 clones, 75% to 90% of them seen just once. This chain joins TRBV24-1 and TRBJ2-1; D not certain. The TCR was taken from a woman under 40 in good health. Sequencing used blood. Here the CDR3 reads CATSDRNEQFF. As DNA, the CDR3 is TGTGCCACCAGTGATCGCAACGAGCAGTTCTTC.